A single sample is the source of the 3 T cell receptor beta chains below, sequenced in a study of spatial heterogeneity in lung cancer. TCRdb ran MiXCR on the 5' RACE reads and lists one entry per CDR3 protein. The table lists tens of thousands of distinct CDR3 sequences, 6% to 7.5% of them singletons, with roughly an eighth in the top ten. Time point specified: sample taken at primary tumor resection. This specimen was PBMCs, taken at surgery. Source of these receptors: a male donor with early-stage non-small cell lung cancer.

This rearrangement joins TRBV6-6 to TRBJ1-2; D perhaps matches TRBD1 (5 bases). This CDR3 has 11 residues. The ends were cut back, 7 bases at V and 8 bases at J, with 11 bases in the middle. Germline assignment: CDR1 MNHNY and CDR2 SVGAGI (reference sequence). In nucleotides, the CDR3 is TGTGCCAGCACCTCGGGGCTCGGCTACACCTTC. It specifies CASTSGLGYTF.

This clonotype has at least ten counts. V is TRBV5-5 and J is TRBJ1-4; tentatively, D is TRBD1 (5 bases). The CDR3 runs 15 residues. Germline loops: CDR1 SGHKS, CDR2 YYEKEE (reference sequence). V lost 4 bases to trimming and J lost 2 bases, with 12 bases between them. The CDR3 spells CASSRGGTTNEKLFF. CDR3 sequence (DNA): TGTGCCAGCAGCCGCGGGGGGACGACTAATGAAAAACTGTTTTTT.

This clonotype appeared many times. In DNA, the CDR3 is TGTGCCAGCAGGCCGGGACACTACTACAATGAGCAGTTCTTC. Protein product: CASRPGHYYNEQFF. The gene calls are TRBV6-5 and TRBJ2-1, with D possibly being TRBD1 (6 bases). The V end lost 6 bases, the J end lost 3 bases, and 12 bases lay between the germline ends. Germline V gene data show CDR1 as MNHEY and CDR2 as SVGAGI. The CDR3 runs to 14 residues.